This T cell receptor (beta chain) emerged from a study of CD8 T cells in Susac syndrome. With random hexamers, reverse transcription was performed on about 0.5 to 1 ug of RNA. Coverage of TCR beta CDR3 amplification by immunoSEQ multiplex PCR extended to 54 Vbeta and 13 Jbeta. TCRdb re-called the immunoSEQ multiplex PCR reads through MiXCR, storing one row per CDR3 protein. This table holds roughly 200,000 distinct CDR3 sequences, nearly 97% found once. Sequencing targeted TCR beta in blood CD8+ and CD4+ T cells. V lost 6 bases, J lost 5 bases, and 12 bases stayed unmatched. This CDR3 has 15 residues. In germline, CDR1 is SNHLY, CDR2 FYNNEI.

The TCR sequence derives from a human donor with multiple sclerosis. The chain is built from TRBV2 and TRBJ2-5; TRBD2 agrees at 7 bases. Material: CD4+ T cells from PBMCs. CDR3 nucleotides: TGTGCCAGCAGCTCTGAGACTAGCATTGGGGAGACCCAGTACTTC. Its protein is CASSSETSIGETQYF.